This record concerns one T cell receptor (beta chain) sequence. Original handling: The assay estimated nucleated cells by amplifying reference gene primers. The protocol was immunoSEQ multiplex PCR, while the TCRdb copy is restricted to in-frame clones and leaves out a portion. V and J calls and clone size are copied from that table; D and trimming were computed from the DNA. The table includes approximately 230,000 clones, nearly 90% detected once. This CDR3 has 13 residues. The V and J ends lost 5 bases and 1 base respectively, with 8 bases between them. Looked up from germline, CDR1 is LNHDA and CDR2 is SQIVND (reference sequence). These data belong to a study of blood T cell repertoires in COVID-19. Looking at the study overall: PBMCs, B-cell-depleted T cells, or T cells provided the cDNA or gDNA that made up the material.

This rearrangement joins TRBV19 to TRBJ1-1; perhaps TRBD1 as D (6 bases). Sequencing was carried out using peripheral blood. This receptor was obtained from a man younger than 35 with active or convalescent COVID-19. For the CDR3, the DNA is TGTGCCAGTAGTCCGACAGGGAACACTGAAGCTTTCTTT. It is translated as CASSPTGNTEAFF.